What follows are 4 T cell receptor beta chains derived from one specimen sequenced in a study of blood T cell repertoires in COVID-19. The method was immunoSEQ multiplex PCR; TCRdb's version includes in-frame clones alone and lacks a portion of them. The data contain over 200,000 clones, approximately 79% of them singletons. The sample consisted of peripheral blood. The receptors stem from a human donor in a cohort sampled during active COVID-19.

V usage is TRBV7-3 and J usage is TRBJ2-7, with 7 bases aligning to TRBD1. Germline CDR1 SGHTA, CDR2 FQGTGA. The CDR3 is made up of 14 amino acids. V lost 2 bases to trimming and J lost 2 bases; unmatched junction nucleotides: 3. The CDR3, as DNA: TGTGCCAGCAGCTTATACAGGGGAGCCTACGAGCAGTACTTC. This gives the protein CASSLYRGAYEQYF.

Only one count was recorded for this clone. The rearrangement links TRBV18 to TRBJ2-1; 10 bases are shared with TRBD2. With 5 bases clipped from V and 0 bases from J, the junction kept 4 bases outside the gene matches. CDR3 length: 16 amino acids. Germline V gene data show CDR1 as KGHSH and CDR2 as LQKENI. CDR3 DNA: TGTGCCAGCTCAGCCCGACTAGCGGGCTCCTACAATGAGCAGTTCTTC. It is translated as CASSARLAGSYNEQFF.

The chain has TRBV27 and TRBJ1-5, with D unclear. This CDR3 has 11 residues. The V gene lost 7 bases and the J gene lost 3 bases, with 4 bases spanning the gap. In germline, CDR1 is MNHEY, CDR2 SMNVEV (reference sequence). CDR3 sequence reads: CASILNQPQHF. CDR3 in DNA: TGTGCCAGCATCCTCAATCAGCCCCAGCATTTT.

J is TRBJ2-5 and V is TRBV7-2; a possible D gene is TRBD1 (7 bases). CDR1 SGHTA and CDR2 FQGNSA come from the germline V gene. CDR3 length: 15 residues. Trimming removed 5 bases at V and 5 bases at J, with 18 bases between. The chain's CDR3 is CASSRRTGGEETQYF. CDR3 bases: TGTGCCAGCAGCCGTAGGACAGGAGGGGAGGAGACCCAGTACTTC.